These 2 T cell receptor beta chains were sequenced from one sample in a study of T cells after yellow fever vaccination. TCRdb re-derived calls from the 5' RACE reads in MiXCR, one entry per CDR3 protein. The sample includes some 320,000 distinct CDR3 sequences, about 10% of them seen just once. Specimen: CD4+ T cells sorted from PBMCs, collected 45 days after the yellow fever booster vaccination. These receptors originate from a young man who received the YFV17D yellow fever vaccine.

The sample holds a few counts of this clonotype. The gene calls are TRBV5-5 and TRBJ2-2; TRBD1 might be the D (5 bases). The germline CDR1 and CDR2 sequences are SGHKS and YYEKEE (reference sequence). Trimming removed 3 bases at V and 4 bases at J, with 13 bases between. The CDR3 has 15 residues. CDR3 nucleotides: TGTGCCAGCAGCTCGCTCCCAGGGCGCACCGGGGAGCTGTTTTTT. It specifies CASSSLPGRTGELFF.

V is TRBV29-1 and J is TRBJ2-1, with 8 nucleotides matching TRBD2. Germline V gene data show CDR1 as SQVTM and CDR2 as ANQGSEA. V was pared by 6 bases and J by 5 bases, with 9 bases of the junction left unmatched. CDR3 length: 14 amino acids. Here the CDR3 reads CSVGKRGWDNEQFF. CDR3 nucleotide sequence: TGCAGCGTGGGGAAGCGGGGGTGGGACAATGAGCAGTTCTTC.